The 27 T cell receptor beta chains below come from one sample, sequenced in a study of T cells in Graves' hyperthyroidism and ophthalmopathy. There were TCR beta CDR3 regions amplified from RNA transcripts. TCR CDR3 regions were first amplified by RT-PCR with HTBI primers. Using its own MiXCR run on the multiplex PCR reads, TCRdb lists one record per CDR3 protein. The sample consists of about 640,000 distinct CDR3 sequences, around 20% of them appearing once. The material sequenced was blood. These receptor sequences come from a man aged 30 to 39 with Graves' ophthalmopathy.

The chain links TRBV28 to TRBJ2-1, with D unclear. Germline CDR1 and CDR2: MDHEN and SYDVKM. Trimming pared 3 bases from V and 12 bases from J, leaving 9 bases between. The CDR3 loop spans 11 amino acids. The CDR3 bases are TGTGCCAGCAGTTTCTCAGGAGCGCAGTTCTTC. Protein: CASSFSGAQFF.

This clonotype was seen repeatedly, ten times or more. V is TRBV5-1 and J is TRBJ2-3; D remains ambiguous. V was shortened by 2 bases and J by 3 bases, with 10 bases between the two germline ends. CDR1 and CDR2 (germline): SGHRS, YFSETQ. The CDR3 is 14 amino acids. CDR3 nucleotide sequence: TGCGCCAGCAGCTTTTCCCCCGAAACAGATACGCAGTATTTT. Its translation is CASSFSPETDTQYF.

This clonotype came up a few times. The chain links TRBV10-1 to TRBJ2-7; 8 bases map to TRBD1. Trimming cost V 2 bases and J 0 bases; bases outside gene matches: 6. This CDR3 contains 16 residues. Germline V lookup: CDR1 WNHNN, CDR2 SYGVQD (reference sequence). In DNA form, the CDR3 reads TGCGCCAGCAGTGAGATAGGGGACAGGCTCTCCTACGAGCAGTACTTC. Protein sequence: CASSEIGDRLSYEQYF.

In this sample, this clonotype turned up many times. The gene calls are TRBV7-9 and TRBJ2-1, with 9 bases matching TRBD1. The CDR3 is made up of 16 amino acids. CDR1 and CDR2 (germline): SEHNR, FQNEAQ (reference sequence). V lost 1 base to trimming and J lost 2 bases; unmatched junction nucleotides: 3. The DNA for the CDR3 is TGTGCCAGCAGCTTAGGTACAGGGGGCCCCTACAATGAGCAGTTCTTC. Its translation is CASSLGTGGPYNEQFF.

In its sample, this clonotype was seen many times. The CDR3 DNA reads TGCAGTGCTAGAGGGGACAGGGGGAAATACGAGCAGTACTTC. It is translated as CSARGDRGKYEQYF. V usage is TRBV20-1 and J usage is TRBJ2-7; 11 bases line up with TRBD1. The CDR3 contains 14 residues. Germline V lookup: CDR1 DFQATT, CDR2 SNEGSKA (reference sequence). V lost 1 base and J lost 4; bases outside the gene matches: 3.

Ten or more counts support this clonotype. Written as DNA, the CDR3 is TGTGCCAGCAGTTTTTCAGGGTCGGTCGCCTACGAGCAGTACTTC. Its translation is CASSFSGSVAYEQYF. The genes are TRBV28 and TRBJ2-7, with TRBD1 as a possible D gene (5 bases). The germline V gene has CDR1 MDHEN and CDR2 SYDVKM. The V end lost 3 bases, the J end lost 2 bases, and 14 bases lay between the germline ends. There are 15 residues in the CDR3. The complete variable domain, with remaining parts taken from reference TRBV28 and TRBJ2-7, reads DVKVTQSSRYLVKRTGEKVFLECVQDMDHENMFWYRQDPGLGLRLIYFSYDVKMKEKGDIPEGYSVSREKKERFSLILESASTNQTSMYLCASSFSGSVAYEQYFGPGTRLTVT.

CDR3 amino acids: CASSLRVAGPQHF. CDR3 DNA sequence: TGTGCCAGCAGTTTGAGGGTCGCGGGGCCCCAGCATTTT. This sequence joins TRBV28 and TRBJ1-5; D gene unclear. The CDR3 is 13 amino acids. Germline loops: CDR1 MDHEN, CDR2 SYDVKM. Deletions cut 3 bases from V and 9 bases from J, with 12 bases between.

The chain joins TRBV19 to TRBJ2-1, with TRBD2 identical over 14 bases. The CDR3 consists of 15 residues. Germline CDR1 is LNHDA and CDR2 is SQIVND (reference sequence). Trimming removed 3 bases from V and 10 bases from J; junction bases left unmatched: 5. CDR3 sequence (DNA): TGTGCCAGTAGTATGGGACTAGCGGGAGTCTTCGAGCAGTTCTTC. Protein product: CASSMGLAGVFEQFF. Drawing the rest from reference TRBV19 and TRBJ2-1, the complete variable domain is DGGITQSPKYLFRKEGQNVTLSCEQNLNHDAMYWYRQDPGQGLRLIYYSQIVNDFQKGDIAEGYSVSREKKESFPLTVTSAQKNPTAFYLCASSMGLAGVFEQFFGPGTRLTVL.

This clonotype was recorded many times. The V and J genes are TRBV27 and TRBJ2-1; D not certain. CDR3 length: 13 residues. Germline V gene lookup returns CDR1 MNHEY and CDR2 SMNVEV (reference sequence). Trimming took off 5 bases at V and 7 bases at J, with 12 bases between the two ends. CDR3 nucleotide sequence: TGTGCCAGCAGTCCTTACTACACGAATGAGCAGTTCTTC. Translation: CASSPYYTNEQFF.

This clonotype has ten or more counts. The V call is TRBV7-6, the J call TRBJ2-5; D may match TRBD1 or TRBD2 (6 bases each). Trimming shortened V by 3 bases and J by 5 bases, and 16 bases separated the two germline ends. Germline loops: CDR1 SGHVS, CDR2 FNYEAQ. The CDR3 has 15 residues. CDR3 DNA: TGTGCCAGCAGCTTTGCTGGGGGGCGAGAGGAGACCCAGTACTTC. It encodes CASSFAGGREETQYF.

This clonotype has ten or more counts. J is TRBJ1-2 and V is TRBV7-9, with no clear D. With 1 base removed from V and 2 bases from J, the gap between germline ends came to 11 bases. The germline CDR1 and CDR2 sequences are SEHNR and FQNEAQ (reference sequence). The length of the CDR3 is 15 residues. CDR3 in amino acids: CASSLGGSPNYGYTF. Here the CDR3 DNA reads TGTGCCAGCAGCTTAGGCGGGAGTCCCAACTATGGCTACACCTTC.

This clonotype was observed many times. The rearrangement joins TRBV20-1 to TRBJ1-2; a weak D match, TRBD1 (6 bases). V lost 6 bases to trimming and J lost 0 bases, with 8 bases between them. Germline V gene lookup returns CDR1 DFQATT and CDR2 SNEGSKA (reference sequence). The CDR3 sequence is 12 residues long. CDR3 DNA: TGCAGTGCGGACAGCACTAACTATGGCTACACCTTC. This codes for CSADSTNYGYTF.

This clonotype was recorded many times. The V and J genes are TRBV7-8 and TRBJ1-1; D is ambiguous. Trimming took 5 bases from V and 1 from J, leaving 8 bases between them. The CDR3 has 13 residues. Germline values: CDR1 SGHVS, CDR2 FQNEAQ. The CDR3 spells CASSHFKNTEAFF. CDR3 DNA: TGTGCCAGCAGCCATTTTAAGAACACTGAAGCTTTCTTT.

Note on this clonotype: Just one base apart from a much larger clone, this may be a read error. The J gene is TRBJ1-4, the V gene TRBV28; 9 bases are shared with TRBD1. This CDR3 has 18 residues. J was trimmed by 1 base and V by 4 bases; bases with no gene match: 10. Germline CDR1 MDHEN, CDR2 SYDVKM. CDR3 in DNA: TGTGCCAGCAGTTACCCCTCGGGACAGGGCTTAACTAATGAAAAACTGTTTTTT. It codes for CASSYPSGQGLTNEKLFF.

The chain joins TRBV20-1 to TRBJ1-6, with 10 bases that match TRBD1. Germline lookup yields CDR1 DFQATT and CDR2 SNEGSKA (reference sequence). The CDR3 runs to 14 residues. V trimming: 3 bases; J trimming: 10 bases; junction bases outside the gene matches: 6. CDR3 DNA: TGCAGTGCTAGGGTAGGGACAGGGGACTCACCCCTCCACTTT. It translates to CSARVGTGDSPLHF.

This clonotype was found a few times. J is TRBJ2-7 and V is TRBV7-9, with TRBD1 matching over 7 bases. CDR1 is SEHNR and CDR2 is FQNEAQ in the germline V gene (reference sequence). CDR3 size: 16 residues. V was pared by 0 bases and J by 0 bases, with 5 bases of the junction left unmatched. CDR3 in amino acids: CASSLARQGGSYEQYF. CDR3 bases: TGTGCCAGCAGCTTAGCCAGACAGGGTGGCTCCTACGAGCAGTACTTC.

Worth noting for this clonotype: Its ends do not fully match the called genes, so a read error is possible. The chain recombines TRBV5-1 with TRBJ2-3; TRBD1 agrees at 8 bases. The germline CDR1 and CDR2 sequences are SGHRS and YFSETQ. CDR3 length: 16 residues. CDR3 protein: CASGLAVTGGTDTQYF. DNA of the CDR3: TGCGCCAGCGGCTTGGCAGTGACAGGGGGCACAGATACGCAGTATTTT. Together with reference TRBV5-1 and TRBJ2-3, the CDR3 gives the full variable domain: KAGVTQTPRYLIKTRGQQVTLSCSPISGHRSVSWYQQTPGQGLQFLFEYFSETQRNKGNFPGRFSGRQFSNSRSEMNVSTLELGDSALYLCASGLAVTGGTDTQYFGPGTRLTVL.

The rearrangement uses TRBV6-2 or TRBV6-3 and TRBJ2-1; TRBD2 aligns across 10 bases. V gave up 8 bases and J gave up 8 bases; unmatched junction bases: 9. The length of the CDR3 is 14 residues. From germline, CDR1 is MNHEY and CDR2 SVGEGT. CDR3 sequence reads: CASRAGGFIDEQFF. The CDR3 DNA is TGTGCCAGCCGAGCGGGAGGGTTTATCGATGAGCAGTTCTTC.

There are a few counts of this clonotype. A read error may account for a junction end that differs from germline. The rearrangement links TRBV18 to TRBJ1-1, with D possibly matching TRBD1 (6 bases). CDR3 length: 13 residues. The germline V gene has CDR1 KGHSH and CDR2 LQKENI. In DNA, the CDR3 is TGTGCCAGCCTAACAGGGTTTGGGACTGAAGCTTCCTTT. This codes for CASLTGFGTEASF. The whole variable domain, filled in from reference TRBV18 and TRBJ1-1, reads NAGVMQNPRHLVRRRGQEARLRCSPMKGHSHVYWYRQLPEEGLKFMVYLQKENIIDESGMPKERFSAEFPKEGPSILRIQQVVRGDSAAYFCASLTGFGTEASFGQGTRLTVV.

This chain connects TRBV20-1 to TRBJ1-2; TRBD1 aligns across 11 bases. J gave up 4 bases and V 7 bases, and 5 bases lay outside the gene matches. CDR1 DFQATT and CDR2 SNEGSKA come from the germline V gene (reference sequence). The CDR3 sequence is 13 residues long. This CDR3 is CSVRDRGAYGYTF. CDR3 nucleotide sequence: TGCAGTGTTAGGGACAGGGGGGCCTATGGCTACACCTTC.

This clonotype was observed at least ten times. V and J are TRBV20-1 and TRBJ2-7; D not certain. V gave up 0 bases and J gave up 3 bases, with 15 bases separating them. This CDR3 comprises 15 residues. Germline V CDR1 and CDR2: DFQATT, SNEGSKA (reference sequence). CDR3 nucleotide sequence: TGCAGTGCTAGAGATCTGCTAGGTCCCCTCTACGAGCAGTACTTC. It encodes CSARDLLGPLYEQYF.

This clonotype was detected many times. The chain recombines TRBV28 with TRBJ1-1; perhaps TRBD1 as D (6 bases). The CDR3 spans 11 residues. The V end lost 4 bases, the J end lost 10 bases, and 10 bases lay between the germline ends. Germline CDR1 reads MDHEN; CDR2 reads SYDVKM. The CDR3: CASSSPGVAFF. In DNA form, the CDR3 reads TGTGCCAGCAGTTCGCCAGGGGTAGCTTTCTTT.

A few counts support this clonotype. The chain is built from TRBV24-1 and TRBJ1-5; D is uncertain. V was trimmed by 5 bases and J by 2 bases, leaving 3 bases between them. The CDR3 extends over 12 amino acids. In germline, CDR1 is KGHDR, CDR2 SFDVKD. In nucleotides, the CDR3 is TGTGCCACCAGTGGGGGCAATCAGCCCCAGCATTTT. It yields the protein CATSGGNQPQHF.

This clonotype showed up many times. This chain uses TRBV19 with TRBJ1-5, with TRBD1 matching 8 bases. Per the germline V gene, CDR1 is LNHDA and CDR2 is SQIVND (reference sequence). J gave up 0 bases and V 3 bases, and 4 bases lay outside the gene matches. The CDR3 loop spans 16 amino acids. This chain's CDR3 is CASSIGDRFSNQPQHF. CDR3 in DNA: TGTGCCAGTAGTATCGGGGACAGGTTTAGCAATCAGCCCCAGCATTTT.

V gene TRBV10-3 combines with J gene TRBJ2-7; D gene unclear. CDR3 length equals 12 residues. V was clipped by 3 bases and J by 3 bases, with 6 bases between them. Germline V lookup: CDR1 ENHRY, CDR2 SYGVKD. The CDR3 region has the DNA TGTGCCATCAGTGAATCGAACTACGAGCAGTACTTC. Its translation: CAISESNYEQYF.

This clonotype was seen only a few times. The chain carries TRBV3-1 and TRBJ1-2; D is ambiguous. With 3 bases removed from V and 8 bases from J, the gap between germline ends came to 22 bases. The CDR3 loop spans 16 amino acids. The germline gives CDR1 LGHDT, CDR2 YNNKEL (reference sequence). CDR3 nucleotides: TGTGCCAGCAGCCACCAAAGGGAGGCTGGGGTTAAGGGCTACACCTTC. Protein product: CASSHQREAGVKGYTF.

Ten or more counts support this clonotype. The V gene is TRBV28, the J gene TRBJ2-5; either TRBD1 or TRBD2 may fit D (5 bases each). The CDR3 loop spans 14 amino acids. The ends were cut back, 4 bases at V and 1 base at J, with 10 bases in the middle. CDR1 and CDR2 (germline): MDHEN, SYDVKM. CDR3 sequence (DNA): TGTGCCAGCAGTTCGGGGCACTCCCAAGAGACCCAGTACTTC. It yields the protein CASSSGHSQETQYF.